The 19 T cell receptor beta chains below come from one sample, sequenced in a study of blood T cell repertoires in COVID-19. The protocol was immunoSEQ multiplex PCR, while the TCRdb copy is restricted to in-frame clones and leaves out a portion. This table has about 200,000 clones, roughly nine tenths appearing once. The sequencing input was peripheral blood. The receptors derive from a man aged 55 to 69 with active or convalescent COVID-19.

The chain employs TRBV6-4 and TRBJ2-3; a possible D gene is TRBD2 (6 bases). CDR1 MRHNA and CDR2 SNTAGT come from the germline V gene. Trimming shortened V by 2 bases and J by 0 bases, and 12 bases separated the two germline ends. CDR3 size: 16 residues. The CDR3 nucleotides read TGTGCCAGCAGTGACCGCGGGGCGGCCAGCACAGATACGCAGTATTTT. Protein product: CASSDRGAASTDTQYF.

This clone was recorded once. This chain joins TRBV5-1 and TRBJ1-2; possible D gene TRBD1, 5 bases. Trimming removed 4 bases from V and 7 bases from J, with 14 bases in between. The CDR3 is 13 amino acids. Germline CDR1 reads SGHRS; CDR2 reads YFSETQ. CDR3 bases: TGCGCCAGCAGCCCGATGGGGGAGGGTGGCTACACCTTC. Amino acid sequence: CASSPMGEGGYTF.

This clone was observed a few times. V and J are TRBV12-3 or TRBV12-4 and TRBJ2-3, with 7 bases that match TRBD2. The junction had 4 bases not matched to a gene; V was cut back by 10 bases and J by 0 bases. The CDR3 is 13 residues long. CDR3 DNA sequence: TGTGCCACCCGGCGGGGGAGCACAGATACGCAGTATTTT. It codes for CATRRGSTDTQYF.

This clone was picked up a small number of times. The rearrangement links TRBV29-1 to TRBJ1-2; TRBD1 is a possible D gene (6 bases). The CDR3 contains 13 residues. V shed 4 bases and J shed 8 bases, with 17 bases lying between them. From germline, CDR1 is SQVTM and CDR2 ANQGSEA. The CDR3 DNA follows: TGCAGCGTTGGGGAGAGGGACATAGGGGGCTACACCTTC. Translated: CSVGERDIGGYTF.

This clone was counted once. The gene calls are TRBV5-1 and TRBJ1-2, with a weak D call TRBD1 (5 bases). The CDR3 length is 14 residues. The V and J ends lost 4 bases and 3 bases respectively, with 13 bases between them. Germline CDR1 SGHRS, CDR2 YFSETQ. The CDR3 DNA follows: TGCGCCAGCAGCCCCCAGGGATTAGACTATGGCTACACCTTC. This codes for CASSPQGLDYGYTF.

V and J are TRBV10-3 and TRBJ2-2, with 11 nucleotides matching TRBD2. Trimming cost V 3 bases and J 3 bases; bases outside gene matches: 0. Germline CDR1 and CDR2: ENHRY and SYGVKD. This CDR3 has 15 residues. The CDR3 DNA is TGTGCCATCAGTGAACTAGCGGGGGACACCGGGGAGCTGTTTTTT. Its protein is CAISELAGDTGELFF.

The gene calls are TRBV9 and TRBJ2-1, with 7 bases fitting TRBD2. The CDR3 totals 14 residues. The V gene end was trimmed by 4 bases and the J gene end by 7 bases; junction bases not matched to a gene: 8. CDR1 and CDR2 from the germline V gene are SGDLS and YYNGEE. Here the CDR3 reads CASSPRGDGNEQFF. DNA for the CDR3: TGTGCCAGCAGCCCCCGGGGGGACGGGAATGAGCAGTTCTTC. Drawing the rest from reference TRBV9 and TRBJ2-1, the complete variable domain is DSGVTQTPKHLITATGQRVTLRCSPRSGDLSVYWYQQSLDQGLQFLIQYYNGEERAKGNILERFSAQQFPDLHSELNLSSLELGDSALYFCASSPRGDGNEQFFGPGTRLTVL.

This rearrangement joins TRBV9 to TRBJ2-1; 10 positions agree with TRBD2. Per the germline V gene, CDR1 is SGDLS and CDR2 is YYNGEE. The CDR3 spans 15 residues. The ends lost 3 bases at V and 3 bases at J; junction bases unmatched: 3. The CDR3 protein is CASSALAGNYNEQFF. As DNA, the CDR3 is TGTGCCAGCAGCGCACTAGCGGGGAACTACAATGAGCAGTTCTTC.

The chain joins TRBV15 to TRBJ2-6, with D maybe TRBD2 (5 bases). CDR1 is LNHNV, CDR2 YYDKDF, per germline (reference sequence). V lost 0 bases to trimming and J lost 0 bases, with 6 bases between them. The CDR3 runs 16 residues. CDR3 residues: CATSREGGSGANVLTF. As DNA, the CDR3 is TGTGCCACCAGCAGAGAAGGAGGCTCTGGGGCCAACGTCCTGACTTTC.

The chain uses TRBV7-2 and TRBJ2-7, with TRBD1 matching over 9 bases. Germline CDR1 reads SGHTA; CDR2 reads FQGNSA. This CDR3 region has 15 residues. The ends lost 5 bases at V and 4 bases at J; junction bases unmatched: 9. The CDR3 sequence is CASSLTGGGGYEQYF. CDR3 nucleotide sequence: TGTGCCAGCAGCCTAACAGGGGGCGGGGGATACGAGCAGTACTTC.

This sequence joins TRBV6-5 and TRBJ1-4; D is undetermined. V was clipped by 7 bases and J by 0 bases, with 3 bases between them. Germline V gene data show CDR1 as MNHEY and CDR2 as SVGAGI. CDR3 length: 12 residues. The CDR3 sequence is CASTTTNEKLFF. CDR3 nucleotides: TGTGCCAGCACCACAACTAATGAAAAACTGTTTTTT.

V is TRBV5-3 and J is TRBJ1-1; D unclear. TRBV5-3 has ORF status, its function being uncertain. This CDR3 comprises 13 residues. Trimming took off 4 bases at V and 10 bases at J, with 17 bases between the two ends. CDR3 protein: CARSPPLAVSAFF. In DNA, the CDR3 is TGTGCCAGAAGCCCCCCCCTCGCGGTCTCAGCTTTCTTT.

V is TRBV10-3 and J is TRBJ2-3; tentative D call: TRBD1 (5 bases). Per germline, CDR1 ENHRY and CDR2 SYGVKD. V shed 3 bases and J shed 3 bases, with 13 bases lying between them. The CDR3 extends over 15 amino acids. CDR3 region: CAISERQGRTDTQYF. The CDR3 DNA sequence: TGTGCCATCAGTGAACGGCAGGGTCGTACAGATACGCAGTATTTT.

This clone was seen only once. Here the CDR3 DNA reads TGTGCCAGCAGCGCCCGGGGGGGAGGAGAGACCCAGTACTTC. It yields the protein CASSARGGGETQYF. The gene calls are TRBV7-7 and TRBJ2-5; 8 bases line up with TRBD2. Looked up from germline, CDR1 is SSHAT and CDR2 is FNYEAQ (reference sequence). This CDR3 spans 14 amino acids. Trimming removed 5 bases from V and 4 bases from J; junction bases left unmatched: 6.

This chain connects TRBV7-3 to TRBJ2-7; TRBD1 might be the D (6 bases). Germline V gene sequence: CDR1 SGHTA, CDR2 FQGTGA. V was clipped by 5 bases and J by 2 bases, with 16 bases between them. The CDR3 contains 15 residues. The CDR3 DNA follows: TGTGCCAGCAGCCCCACCGGGACACTAACCTACGAGCAGTACTTC. Translation gives CASSPTGTLTYEQYF.

This clone was detected once. This chain links TRBV7-9 with TRBJ2-5; possible D gene TRBD1, 5 bases. Trimming took off 3 bases at V and 1 base at J, with 6 bases between the two ends. The CDR3 spans 13 residues. Germline V gives CDR1 SEHNR, CDR2 FQNEAQ (reference sequence). This CDR3 is CASSFDSQETQYF. In nucleotides, the CDR3 is TGTGCCAGCAGCTTCGACAGCCAAGAGACCCAGTACTTC.

The rearrangement links TRBV24-1 to TRBJ2-3; the D gene is possibly TRBD2 (6 bases). The germline V gene has CDR1 KGHDR and CDR2 SFDVKD. CDR3 length equals 15 residues. Trimming removed 3 bases from V and 6 bases from J, with 15 bases in between. DNA for the CDR3: TGTGCCACCAGTGATAGTAGGAGGGCGAGCGATACGCAGTATTTT. It translates to CATSDSRRASDTQYF.

The rearrangement links TRBV6-2 or TRBV6-3 to TRBJ2-7; 13 nucleotides line up with TRBD2. CDR3 size: 16 residues. CDR1 is MNHEY, CDR2 SVGEGT, per germline. Trimming at V came to 6 bases and at J to 5 bases, leaving 10 bases not matched to a gene. CDR3 coding DNA: TGTGCCAGCAGCACGAATTCGGGACTAGCGGGGAACGAGCAGTACTTC. Translating it yields CASSTNSGLAGNEQYF.

CDR3 sequence (DNA): TGTGCCAGCAGCCAGTCGACAGGGGGGCAGCCCCAGCATTTT. It is translated as CASSQSTGGQPQHF. This rearrangement joins TRBV3-1 (or the pseudogene TRBV3-2) to TRBJ1-5; 9 positions agree with TRBD1. V trimming: 3 bases; J trimming: 7 bases; junction bases outside the gene matches: 4. The CDR3 has 14 amino acids. CDR1 is LGHDT, CDR2 YNNKEL, per germline (reference sequence).